A single sample is the source of the 5 T cell receptor beta chains below, sequenced in a study of regulatory T cells in long-lasting Graves disease. The sample's time point: persistent/refractory GD, antithyroid drugs over 5 years with positive TRAb. Making the TCR library involved RNA that had been extracted from PBMCs. Through Arm-PCR of CDR3 regions and iRepertoire HTBI primers, TCR beta libraries were built. Each CDR3 protein is one row after TCRdb ran MiXCR on the multiplex PCR reads. The data hold some 470,000 distinct CDR3 sequences, with roughly a fifth observed a single time. The sample in question was peripheral blood mononuclear cells (PBMCs), obtained when the disease was refractory, from a patient treated with antithyroid drugs. The receptors derive from a female donor with Graves disease.

This clonotype was recorded many times. The chain is built from TRBV11-2 and TRBJ1-4; possibly TRBD1 for D (5 bases). This CDR3 is built from 19 residues. V was pared by 0 bases and J by 11 bases, with 28 bases between. Germline V gene sequence: CDR1 SGHAT, CDR2 FQNNGV. The CDR3 protein is CASSLDWFLPGAPAGKLFF. CDR3 DNA sequence: TGTGCCAGCAGCTTAGATTGGTTTTTGCCTGGGGCCCCGGCCGGGAAACTGTTTTTT.

This clonotype was counted many times. The chain combines TRBV28 with TRBJ2-5; D perhaps matches TRBD2 (5 bases). V lost 2 bases, J lost 0 bases, and 19 bases lay in between. The CDR3 has 18 residues. Germline V gene sequence: CDR1 MDHEN, CDR2 SYDVKM. The CDR3 is CASSLSLRGSSYQETQYF. The CDR3 region has the DNA TGTGCCAGCAGTTTAAGTTTGCGTGGGAGCTCCTACCAAGAGACCCAGTACTTC.

This sequence joins TRBV6-2 or TRBV6-3 and TRBJ2-5; TRBD2 matches at 10 bases. CDR1 is MNHEY, CDR2 SVGEGT, per germline. V shed 2 bases, J shed 0 bases, and the junction held 3 bases outside the gene matches. There are 16 residues in the CDR3. The CDR3 coding sequence is TGTGCCAGCAGTTACGATGGACTAGCGGACCAAGAGACCCAGTACTTC. Amino acids: CASSYDGLADQETQYF.

This clonotype has just a few counts. With a much larger clone just one base away, this may be a read error. The rearrangement joins TRBV12-3 or TRBV12-4 to TRBJ1-1, with no clear D. The CDR3 runs 13 residues. The V end lost 1 base, the J end lost 6 bases, and 9 bases lay between the germline ends. This CDR3 reads CASSLGAVSEAFF. In nucleotides, the CDR3 is TGTGCCAGCAGTTTAGGCGCAGTGTCTGAAGCTTTCTTT.

The chain has TRBV28 and TRBJ2-3; 10 bases are shared with TRBD2. Germline V CDR1 and CDR2: MDHEN, SYDVKM. The V gene end was trimmed by 7 bases and the J gene end by 7 bases; junction bases not matched to a gene: 8. This CDR3 is 14 amino acids long. The chain's CDR3 is CASMSGTSDHTQYF. CDR3 in DNA: TGTGCCAGCATGTCAGGGACTAGCGATCATACGCAGTATTTT.